The T cell receptor beta chain under discussion was sequenced for a study of spatial heterogeneity in lung cancer (dated by TCRdb to between 2017 and 2020). Concerning the study at large: More beta-chain than alpha-chain transcripts were consistently detected, likely reflecting higher beta-chain transcript abundance. Both alpha and beta chains were TCR-sequenced in approximately 200 tumor regions, approximately 67 matched nontumor lung samples and more than 50 PBMC samples obtained at surgery. In the raw uncorrected reads, each unique combination of TCR and UMI appeared more than ten times on average. TCR alpha and beta repertoires were quantitatively compared across multiple tumor regions, matched nontumor lung and blood in non-small cell lung cancer. Nonsynonymous mutation counts, determined by whole-exome sequencing of tumor tissue, were related to TCR repertoire features.

Explained via the paper, the time point label denotes: sample taken at primary tumor resection. Without any cell sorting, TCR sequencing was performed on whole RNA extracted either from tumor and nontumor lung tissue or from cryopreserved PBMC samples. Samples were obtained from 70 to 85 patients with early-stage, untreated non-small cell lung cancer from the lung TRACERx cohort. Only patients for whom sufficient RNA was available from at least two tumor regions were selected for TCR sequencing. Study-level results and caveats: Confirming at a functional level the hypothesis that regional TCRs recognize regional mutations was considered to require additional single-cell paired TCR alpha and beta sequencing. Ubiquitous expanded tumor TCRs were detected in blood more often at tumor resection than at routine follow-up.

This clonotype was counted many times. Its specific antigen is unknown. Base-call qualities are not available, and no considerably larger clone is one nucleotide away. The library was produced with 5' RACE. These reads were obtained on a NextSeq 500. To allow correction of PCR and sequencing errors, the TCR library protocol tagged every TCR cDNA molecule with a unique molecular identifier. The authors' pipeline ran thus. TCR identification, UMI-based error correction and CDR3 extraction were performed with Decombinator tools. TCRs above a frequency of 2 per 1,000, corresponding to the top 1% of the tumor frequency distribution, were defined as expanded. Renyi diversity was computed with the R vegan package after each repertoire had been subsampled 100 times to 5,000 TCRs. CDR3 similarity networks were constructed using string-kernel similarity of amino acid triplets, with links drawn between CDR3s whose pairwise similarity was above 0.82. Clones were called with MiXCR by TCRdb after fastp trimmed the public reads at Q25, and only in-frame beta chains were retained. Merged by CDR3 protein, the rows form single entries marked with the most common genes and DNA. The V and J calls and clone size are TCRdb's, not the authors'. Here the sample has tens of thousands of distinct CDR3 sequences; over 4.5% occur a single time. The ten largest make up less than 45% of the sample.

The TCR comes from a male donor with early-stage non-small cell lung cancer. Sequenced material: PBMCs, taken at surgery.

CDR3 protein: CAAGDFLNEQFF. The DNA sequence is given as TGTGCCGCGGGGGACTTTCTCAATGAGCAGTTCTTC. The sequence links TRBV6-6 to TRBJ2-1; 7 junctional bases match TRBD2. CDR1 and CDR2, looked up from the germline V gene (reference sequence), are MNHNY and SVGAGI. The germline V and J ends show losses of 11 bases and 6 bases respectively, and no gene match explains 7 bases of the junction. There are 12 amino acids in the CDR3, from cysteine to phenylalanine inclusive. Solely the CDR3 DNA is kept, with 36 bases framed from the first base.